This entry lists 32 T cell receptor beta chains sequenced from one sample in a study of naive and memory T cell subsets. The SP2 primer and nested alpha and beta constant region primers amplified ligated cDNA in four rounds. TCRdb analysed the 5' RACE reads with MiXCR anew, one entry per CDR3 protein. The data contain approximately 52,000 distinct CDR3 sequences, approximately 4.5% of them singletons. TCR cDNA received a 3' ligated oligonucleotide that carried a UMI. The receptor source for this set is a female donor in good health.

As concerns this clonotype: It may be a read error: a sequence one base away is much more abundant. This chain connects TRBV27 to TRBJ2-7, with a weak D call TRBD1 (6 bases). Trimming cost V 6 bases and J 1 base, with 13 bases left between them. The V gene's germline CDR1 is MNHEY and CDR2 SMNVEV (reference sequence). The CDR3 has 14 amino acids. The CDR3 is CASRTGTRSYEQYF. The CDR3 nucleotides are TGTGCCAGCAGAACTGGGACACGGTCCTACGAGCAGTACTTC.

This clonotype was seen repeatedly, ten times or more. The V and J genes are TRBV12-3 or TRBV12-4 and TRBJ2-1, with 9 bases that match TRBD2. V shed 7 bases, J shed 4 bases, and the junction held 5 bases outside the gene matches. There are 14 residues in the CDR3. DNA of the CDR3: TGTGCCAGCATTTTGACTAGCGGTTACAATGAGCAGTTCTTC. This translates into CASILTSGYNEQFF.

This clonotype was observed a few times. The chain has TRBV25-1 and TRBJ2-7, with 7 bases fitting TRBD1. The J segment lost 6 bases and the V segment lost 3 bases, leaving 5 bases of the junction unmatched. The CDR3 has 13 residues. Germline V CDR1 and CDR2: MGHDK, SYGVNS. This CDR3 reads CASSDPHRGEQYF. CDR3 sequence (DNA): TGTGCCAGCAGTGACCCCCACAGGGGCGAGCAGTACTTC.

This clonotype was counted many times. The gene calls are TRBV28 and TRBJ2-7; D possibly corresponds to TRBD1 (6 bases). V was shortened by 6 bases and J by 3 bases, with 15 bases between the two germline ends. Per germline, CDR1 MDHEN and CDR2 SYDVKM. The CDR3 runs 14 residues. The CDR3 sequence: CASSRGDTYYEQYF. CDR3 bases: TGTGCCAGCAGCCGAGGGGACACTTACTACGAGCAGTACTTC.

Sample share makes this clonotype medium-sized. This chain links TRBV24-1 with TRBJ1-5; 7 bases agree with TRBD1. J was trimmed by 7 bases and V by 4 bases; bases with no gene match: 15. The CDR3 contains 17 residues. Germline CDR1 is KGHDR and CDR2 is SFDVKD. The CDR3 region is CATSDPPGQDQDQPQHF. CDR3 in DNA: TGTGCCACCAGTGACCCACCTGGACAGGACCAGGACCAGCCCCAGCATTTT.

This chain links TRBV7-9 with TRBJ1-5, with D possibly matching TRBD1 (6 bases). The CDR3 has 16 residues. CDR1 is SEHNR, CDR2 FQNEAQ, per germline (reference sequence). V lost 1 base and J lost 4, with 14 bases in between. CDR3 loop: CASSLVSGGANQPQHF. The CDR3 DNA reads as TGTGCCAGCAGCTTAGTGTCGGGGGGCGCGAATCAGCCCCAGCATTTT.

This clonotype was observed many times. In nucleotides, the CDR3 is TGTGCCAGCAGCGATGGGGGCCTCAAAGTAGAAGCTTTCTTT. It yields the protein CASSDGGLKVEAFF. The chain joins TRBV7-8 to TRBJ1-1; D may be TRBD1 (6 bases). Germline CDR1 and CDR2: SGHVS and FQNEAQ. The CDR3 has 14 residues. V was clipped by 5 bases and J by 8 bases, with 18 bases between them.

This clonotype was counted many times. The DNA for the CDR3 is TGTGCCAGCAGTGAACCCAGGGAGCAGTACTTC. It specifies CASSEPREQYF. The chain employs TRBV6-1 and TRBJ2-7; D gene uncertain. Germline V gene data show CDR1 as MNHNS and CDR2 as SASEGT. Between the trimmed V and J ends, which lost 2 bases and 7 bases, there was a span of 6 bases. The CDR3 is made up of 11 amino acids.

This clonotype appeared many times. For the CDR3, the DNA is TGCAGCGTTTGGACAGGGGGAAGGACTTCTGGAAACACCATATATTTT. Residues: CSVWTGGRTSGNTIYF. The chain employs TRBV29-1 and TRBJ1-3; 10 bases agree with TRBD1. This CDR3 spans 16 amino acids. V was pared by 5 bases and J by 1 base, with 8 bases of the junction left unmatched. Germline values: CDR1 SQVTM, CDR2 ANQGSEA. Using reference TRBV29-1 and TRBJ1-3 for the parts outside the CDR3, the full variable domain is SAVISQKPSRDICQRGTSLTIQCQVDSQVTMMFWYRQQPGQSLTLIATANQGSEATYESGFVIDKFPISRPNLTFSTLTVSNMSPEDSSIYLCSVWTGGRTSGNTIYFGEGSWLTVV.

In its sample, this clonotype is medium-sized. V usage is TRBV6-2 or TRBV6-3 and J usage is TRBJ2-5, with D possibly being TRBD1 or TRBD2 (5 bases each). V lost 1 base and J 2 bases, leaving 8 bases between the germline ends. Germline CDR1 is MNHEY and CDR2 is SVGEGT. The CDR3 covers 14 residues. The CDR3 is CASSYWGIQETQYF. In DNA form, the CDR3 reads TGTGCCAGCAGTTACTGGGGGATACAAGAGACCCAGTACTTC.

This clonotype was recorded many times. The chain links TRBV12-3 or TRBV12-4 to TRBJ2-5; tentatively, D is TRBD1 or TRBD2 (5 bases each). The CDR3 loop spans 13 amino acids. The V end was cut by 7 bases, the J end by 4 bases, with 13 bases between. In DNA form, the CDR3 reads TGTGCCAGCATTTTCTTTGGGGGAGAGACCCAGTACTTC. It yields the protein CASIFFGGETQYF.

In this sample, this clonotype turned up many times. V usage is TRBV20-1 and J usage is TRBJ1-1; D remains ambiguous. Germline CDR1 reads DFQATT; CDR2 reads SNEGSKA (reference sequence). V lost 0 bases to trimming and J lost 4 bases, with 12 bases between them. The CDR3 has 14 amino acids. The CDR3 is CSARDEEGGTEAFF. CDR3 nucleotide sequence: TGCAGTGCTAGAGATGAAGAGGGTGGCACTGAAGCTTTCTTT.

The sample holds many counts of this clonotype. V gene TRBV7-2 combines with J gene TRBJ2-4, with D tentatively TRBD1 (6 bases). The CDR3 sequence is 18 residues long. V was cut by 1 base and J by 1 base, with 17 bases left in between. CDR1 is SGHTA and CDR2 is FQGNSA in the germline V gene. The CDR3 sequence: CASSLVLGQPLAKNIQYF. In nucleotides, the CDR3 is TGTGCCAGCAGCTTAGTCCTGGGACAACCTTTGGCCAAAAACATTCAGTACTTC. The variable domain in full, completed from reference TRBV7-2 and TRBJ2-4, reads GAGVSQSPSNKVTEKGKDVELRCDPISGHTALYWYRQSLGQGLEFLIYFQGNSAPDKSGLPSDRFSAERTGGSVSTLTIQRTQQEDSAVYLCASSLVLGQPLAKNIQYFGAGTRLSVL.

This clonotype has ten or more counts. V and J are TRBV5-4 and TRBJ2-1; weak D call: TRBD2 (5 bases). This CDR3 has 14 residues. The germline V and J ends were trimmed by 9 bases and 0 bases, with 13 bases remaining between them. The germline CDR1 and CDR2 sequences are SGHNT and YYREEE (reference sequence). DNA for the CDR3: TGTGCCACAAAAAGCGGAAGCTCCTACAATGAGCAGTTCTTC. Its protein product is CATKSGSSYNEQFF.

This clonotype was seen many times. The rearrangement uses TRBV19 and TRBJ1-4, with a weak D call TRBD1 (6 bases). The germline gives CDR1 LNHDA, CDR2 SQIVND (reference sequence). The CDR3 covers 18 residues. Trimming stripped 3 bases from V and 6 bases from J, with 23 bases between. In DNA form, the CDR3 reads TGTGCCAGTAGTATCCACAAATTGCAGGGACACGGTGATGAAAAACTGTTTTTT. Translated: CASSIHKLQGHGDEKLFF.

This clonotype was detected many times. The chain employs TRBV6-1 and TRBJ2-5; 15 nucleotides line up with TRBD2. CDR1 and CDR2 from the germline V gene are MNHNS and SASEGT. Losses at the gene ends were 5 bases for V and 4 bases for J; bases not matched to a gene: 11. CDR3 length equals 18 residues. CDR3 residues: CASSITPPGLAGGETQYF. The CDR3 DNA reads TGTGCCAGCAGTATAACTCCTCCGGGACTAGCGGGAGGAGAGACCCAGTACTTC.

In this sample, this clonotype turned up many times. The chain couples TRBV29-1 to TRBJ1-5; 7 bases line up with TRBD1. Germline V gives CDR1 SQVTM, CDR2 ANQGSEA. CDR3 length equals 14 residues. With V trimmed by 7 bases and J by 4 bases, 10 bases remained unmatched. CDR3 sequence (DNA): TGCAGCGCCGTATCGACAGGGTATAATCAGCCCCAGCATTTT. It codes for CSAVSTGYNQPQHF.

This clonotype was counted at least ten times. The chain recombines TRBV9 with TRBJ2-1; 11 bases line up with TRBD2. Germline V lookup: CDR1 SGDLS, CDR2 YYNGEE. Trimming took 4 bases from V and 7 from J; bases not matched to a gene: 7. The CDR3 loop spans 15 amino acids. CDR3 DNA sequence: TGTGCCAGCAGCATTAGCGGGAGGGCCGGTAATGAGCAGTTCTTC. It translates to CASSISGRAGNEQFF.

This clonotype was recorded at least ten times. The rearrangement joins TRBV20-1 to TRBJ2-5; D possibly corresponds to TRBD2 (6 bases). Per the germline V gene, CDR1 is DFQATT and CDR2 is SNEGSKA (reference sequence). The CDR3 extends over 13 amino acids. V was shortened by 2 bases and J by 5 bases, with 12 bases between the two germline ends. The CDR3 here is CSARFGGGETQYF. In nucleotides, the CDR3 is TGCAGTGCTAGATTCGGGGGTGGGGAGACCCAGTACTTC.

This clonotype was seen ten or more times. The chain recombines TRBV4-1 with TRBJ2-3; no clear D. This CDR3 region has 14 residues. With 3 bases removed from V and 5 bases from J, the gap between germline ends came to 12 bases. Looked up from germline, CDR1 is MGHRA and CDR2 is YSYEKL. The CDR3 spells CASSHTPAGDTQYF. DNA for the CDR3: TGCGCCAGCAGCCATACCCCGGCAGGAGATACGCAGTATTTT.

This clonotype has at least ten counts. CDR3 sequence (DNA): TGTGCCAGTAGTGCGGTAGCGGTCTCCTACAATGAGCAGTTCTTC. It codes for CASSAVAVSYNEQFF. V usage is TRBV19 and J usage is TRBJ2-1; TRBD2 is a possible D gene (6 bases). CDR1 is LNHDA and CDR2 is SQIVND in the germline V gene (reference sequence). V was trimmed by 5 bases and J by 0 bases, leaving 11 bases between them. This CDR3 is built from 15 residues.

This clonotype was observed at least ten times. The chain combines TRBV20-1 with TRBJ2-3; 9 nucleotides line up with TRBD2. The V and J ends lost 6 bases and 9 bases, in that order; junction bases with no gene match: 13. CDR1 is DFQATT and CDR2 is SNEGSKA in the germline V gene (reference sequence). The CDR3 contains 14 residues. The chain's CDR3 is CSALPPGLADTQYF. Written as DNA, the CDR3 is TGCAGTGCACTCCCTCCGGGACTAGCCGACACGCAGTATTTT.

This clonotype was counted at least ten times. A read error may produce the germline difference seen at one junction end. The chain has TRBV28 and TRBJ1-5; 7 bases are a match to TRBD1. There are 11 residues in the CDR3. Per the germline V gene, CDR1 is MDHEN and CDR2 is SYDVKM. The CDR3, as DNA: TGTGCCAGCAGTTCACGGACAGGAGGTCTTTTT. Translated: CASSSRTGGLF. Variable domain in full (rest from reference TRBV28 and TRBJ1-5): DVKVTQSSRYLVKRTGEKVFLECVQDMDHENMFWYRQDPGLGLRLIYFSYDVKMKEKGDIPEGYSVSREKKERFSLILESASTNQTSMYLCASSSRTGGLFGDGTRLSIL.

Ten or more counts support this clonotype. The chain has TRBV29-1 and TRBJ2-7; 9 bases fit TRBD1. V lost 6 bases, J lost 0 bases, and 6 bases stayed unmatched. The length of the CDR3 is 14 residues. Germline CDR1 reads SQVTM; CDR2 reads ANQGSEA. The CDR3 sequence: CSVAGQGSSYEQYF. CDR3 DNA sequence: TGCAGCGTCGCTGGACAGGGGAGCTCCTACGAGCAGTACTTC.

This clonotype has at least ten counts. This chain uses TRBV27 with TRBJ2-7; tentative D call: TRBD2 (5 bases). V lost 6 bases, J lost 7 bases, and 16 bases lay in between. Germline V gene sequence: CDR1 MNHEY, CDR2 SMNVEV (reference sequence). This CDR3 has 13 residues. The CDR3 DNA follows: TGTGCCAGCAGCGCGGGCTACGCTAGAGAGCAGTACTTC. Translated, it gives CASSAGYAREQYF.

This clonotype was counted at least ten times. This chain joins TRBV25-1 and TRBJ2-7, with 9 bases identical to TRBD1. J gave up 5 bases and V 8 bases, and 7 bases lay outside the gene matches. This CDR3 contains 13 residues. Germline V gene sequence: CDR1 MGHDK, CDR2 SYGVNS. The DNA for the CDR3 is TGTGCCAGCGACCCTGGACAGGGGAACGAGCAGTACTTC. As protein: CASDPGQGNEQYF.

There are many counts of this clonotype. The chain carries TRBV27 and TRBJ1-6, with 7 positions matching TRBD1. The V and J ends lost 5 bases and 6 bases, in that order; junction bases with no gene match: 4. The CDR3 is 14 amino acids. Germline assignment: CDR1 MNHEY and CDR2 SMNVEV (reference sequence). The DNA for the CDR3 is TGTGCCAGCAGTCGACAGGGCCGTAATTCACCCCTCCACTTT. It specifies CASSRQGRNSPLHF.

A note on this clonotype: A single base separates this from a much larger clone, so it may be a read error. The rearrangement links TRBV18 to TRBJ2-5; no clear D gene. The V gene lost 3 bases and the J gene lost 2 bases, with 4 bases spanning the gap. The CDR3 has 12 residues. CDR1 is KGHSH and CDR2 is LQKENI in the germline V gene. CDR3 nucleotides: TGTGCCAGCTCACCCGTACAAGAGACCCAGTACTTC. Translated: CASSPVQETQYF. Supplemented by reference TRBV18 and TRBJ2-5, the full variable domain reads NAGVMQNPRHLVRRRGQEARLRCSPMKGHSHVYWYRQLPEEGLKFMVYLQKENIIDESGMPKERFSAEFPKEGPSILRIQQVVRGDSAAYFCASSPVQETQYFGPGTRLLVL.

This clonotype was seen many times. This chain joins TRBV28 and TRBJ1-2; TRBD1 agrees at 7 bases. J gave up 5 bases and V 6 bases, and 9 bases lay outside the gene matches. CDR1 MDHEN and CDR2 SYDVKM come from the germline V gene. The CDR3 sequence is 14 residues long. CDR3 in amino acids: CASSLDRVGYGYTF. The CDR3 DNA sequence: TGTGCCAGCAGCCTCGACAGGGTCGGATATGGCTACACCTTC.

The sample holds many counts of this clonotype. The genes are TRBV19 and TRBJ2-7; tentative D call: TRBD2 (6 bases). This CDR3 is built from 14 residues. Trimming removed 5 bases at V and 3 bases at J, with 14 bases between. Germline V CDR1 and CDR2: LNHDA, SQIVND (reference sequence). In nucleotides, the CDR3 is TGTGCCAGTAGTTCCGCCGGAGGGGACTACGAGCAGTACTTC. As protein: CASSSAGGDYEQYF.

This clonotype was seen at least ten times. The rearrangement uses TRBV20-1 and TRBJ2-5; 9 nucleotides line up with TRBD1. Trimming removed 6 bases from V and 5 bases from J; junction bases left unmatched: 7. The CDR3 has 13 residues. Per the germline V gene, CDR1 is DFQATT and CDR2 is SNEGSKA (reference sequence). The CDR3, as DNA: TGCAGTGCCCCGGGGACAGGGCGCGAGACCCAGTACTTC. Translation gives CSAPGTGRETQYF.

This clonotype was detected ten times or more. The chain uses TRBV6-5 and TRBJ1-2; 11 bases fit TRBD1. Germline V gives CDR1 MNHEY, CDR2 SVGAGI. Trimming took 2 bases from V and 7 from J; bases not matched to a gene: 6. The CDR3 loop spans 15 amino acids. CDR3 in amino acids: CASSYATGTGGGYTF. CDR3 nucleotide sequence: TGTGCCAGCAGTTACGCCACCGGGACAGGGGGTGGCTACACCTTC.